These 26 T cell receptor beta chains came from one sample sequenced in a study of PD-1 blockade in classical Hodgkin lymphoma. Sequenced by immunoSEQ multiplex PCR; TCRdb stores in-frame clones only, minus some. The sample includes around 15,000 clones, over 70% of them seen just once. The sample's time point: cycle 4 day 1 (C4D1), after five to seven weeks of nivolumab. Relapse after autologous stem cell transplantation occurred in every patient, and brentuximab vedotin exposure varied. Researchers report purifying CD4+ T cells from thawed PBMCs by magnetic negative selection. The input for sequencing was CD4+ T cells from blood, taken before the fourth cycle of nivolumab. Receptors originate from a human donor with classical Hodgkin lymphoma.

In this sample, this clone turned up a few times. CDR3 coding DNA: TGTGCCTGGAGTGTAATATCAGGGGCCCGCGAGACCCAGTACTTC. It yields the protein CAWSVISGARETQYF. J is TRBJ2-5 and V is TRBV30; TRBD1 is a possible D gene (6 bases). Germline-derived CDR1 and CDR2 are GTSNPN and SVGIG (reference sequence). Deletions cut 0 bases from V and 5 bases from J, with 16 bases between. The CDR3 length is 15 residues.

The CDR3 coding sequence is TGCGCCAGCAGCCCACTACAGGGGAACACTGAAGCTTTCTTT. This sequence encodes CASSPLQGNTEAFF. The chain combines TRBV5-1 with TRBJ1-1; tentative D call: TRBD1 (6 bases). This CDR3 has 14 residues. Looked up from germline, CDR1 is SGHRS and CDR2 is YFSETQ. Trimming removed 4 bases at V and 1 base at J, with 11 bases between.

The chain employs TRBV15 and TRBJ2-1, with a tentative D call TRBD2 (6 bases). CDR1 and CDR2 (germline): LNHNV, YYDKDF (reference sequence). The length of the CDR3 is 17 residues. The V gene lost 3 bases and the J gene lost 10 bases, with 25 bases spanning the gap. The CDR3 spells CATSSNHRDSITPEQFF. The CDR3 nucleotides read TGTGCCACCAGCAGTAATCACCGGGACTCCATAACCCCAGAGCAGTTCTTC.

This clone appeared once. The genes are TRBV7-9 and TRBJ2-7; no firm D call. Germline V gives CDR1 SEHNR, CDR2 FQNEAQ (reference sequence). The CDR3 covers 14 residues. V lost 1 base and J lost 6, with 13 bases in between. The CDR3 coding sequence is TGTGCCAGCAGCTTAGTTGGGCCGAGTCGCGAGCAGTACTTC. Translation gives CASSLVGPSREQYF.

This clone came up once. The DNA for the CDR3 is TGTGCCAGCAGTTACAGGGACGGATCCTACGAGCAGTACTTC. Its protein product is CASSYRDGSYEQYF. The chain carries TRBV27 and TRBJ2-7, with D possibly matching TRBD1 (6 bases). Germline values: CDR1 MNHEY, CDR2 SMNVEV (reference sequence). The germline V and J ends were trimmed by 4 bases and 1 base, with 11 bases remaining between them. The CDR3 spans 14 residues.

This chain uses TRBV7-9 with TRBJ1-2; no reliable D call. Germline loops: CDR1 SEHNR, CDR2 FQNEAQ (reference sequence). The CDR3 is 12 amino acids. V was cut by 5 bases and J by 4 bases, with 8 bases left in between. The CDR3 coding sequence is TGTGCCAGCAGCCCTAGTGCCTATGGCTACACCTTC. It encodes CASSPSAYGYTF.

The chain recombines TRBV7-6 with TRBJ2-1, with 7 bases aligning to TRBD1. This CDR3 has 13 residues. Germline values: CDR1 SGHVS, CDR2 FNYEAQ. Unmatched junction bases numbered 5, after V lost 5 bases and J lost 7 bases. CDR3 nucleotides: TGTGCCAGCAGCCCGCAGACAGGGAATGAGCAGTTCTTC. It translates to CASSPQTGNEQFF.

The chain uses TRBV7-8 and TRBJ2-7, with D possibly being TRBD2 (6 bases). Germline V CDR1 and CDR2: SGHVS, FQNEAQ. Trimming cost V 5 bases and J 3 bases, with 14 bases left between them. CDR3 length: 14 residues. CDR3 protein: CASSANRDFYEQYF. In nucleotides, the CDR3 is TGTGCCAGCAGCGCTAACCGGGACTTCTACGAGCAGTACTTC.

In its sample, this clone was seen once. The rearrangement links TRBV7-2 to TRBJ1-2; D remains ambiguous. V was pared by 3 bases and J by 0 bases, with 17 bases between. Germline V gene sequence: CDR1 SGHTA, CDR2 FQGNSA. CDR3 length equals 17 residues. The CDR3 here is CASSLFWPGTTNYGYTF. CDR3 bases: TGTGCCAGCAGCTTGTTCTGGCCGGGTACGACTAACTATGGCTACACCTTC. The variable domain in full, with the rest retrieved from reference TRBV7-2 and TRBJ1-2, is GAGVSQSPSNKVTEKGKDVELRCDPISGHTALYWYRQSLGQGLEFLIYFQGNSAPDKSGLPSDRFSAERTGGSVSTLTIQRTQQEDSAVYLCASSLFWPGTTNYGYTFGSGTRLTVV.

The rearrangement links TRBV4-1 to TRBJ2-7, with D maybe TRBD1 (6 bases). Trimming pared 4 bases from V and 6 bases from J, leaving 19 bases between. The CDR3 loop spans 15 amino acids. The germline CDR1 and CDR2 sequences are MGHRA and YSYEKL. The CDR3 nucleotides are TGCGCCAGCAGCCCGTACCGGGACCGAGGGGGCGAGCAGTACTTC. Encoded protein: CASSPYRDRGGEQYF.

The CDR3 reads CASSQGFQGGETQYF. DNA for the CDR3: TGCGCCAGCAGCCAAGGATTTCAGGGGGGAGAGACCCAGTACTTC. The J gene is TRBJ2-5, the V gene TRBV4-1, with TRBD1 as a possible D gene (7 bases). The CDR3 contains 15 residues. Germline CDR1 and CDR2: MGHRA and YSYEKL. V lost 1 base and J lost 4, with 13 bases in between.

The genes are TRBV29-1 and TRBJ2-5; unclear D gene. Trimming removed 2 bases at V and 4 bases at J, with 14 bases between. The length of the CDR3 is 14 residues. Germline lookup yields CDR1 SQVTM and CDR2 ANQGSEA. Here the CDR3 DNA reads TGCAGCGTTGAATACAACTCTTGGGGAGAGACCCAGTACTTC. Amino acids: CSVEYNSWGETQYF. The whole variable domain, filled in from reference TRBV29-1 and TRBJ2-5, reads SAVISQKPSRDICQRGTSLTIQCQVDSQVTMMFWYRQQPGQSLTLIATANQGSEATYESGFVIDKFPISRPNLTFSTLTVSNMSPEDSSIYLCSVEYNSWGETQYFGPGTRLLVL.

This sequence joins TRBV25-1 and TRBJ2-7, with D hard to call. The germline gives CDR1 MGHDK, CDR2 SYGVNS. CDR3 length: 14 amino acids. V was cut by 2 bases and J by 0 bases, with 8 bases left in between. The DNA for the CDR3 is TGTGCCAGCAGTGAAGGACGCAGCTCCTACGAGCAGTACTTC. Translating gives CASSEGRSSYEQYF.

This clone was recorded a few times. The rearrangement joins TRBV5-1 to TRBJ2-7; unclear D gene. This CDR3 spans 14 amino acids. Germline CDR1 is SGHRS and CDR2 is YFSETQ. The germline V and J ends were trimmed by 0 bases and 6 bases, with 13 bases remaining between them. DNA of the CDR3: TGCGCCAGCAGCTTGGTAGGTACGGGTGCCGAGCAGTACTTC. Its protein is CASSLVGTGAEQYF. Together with reference TRBV5-1 and TRBJ2-7, the CDR3 gives the full variable domain: KAGVTQTPRYLIKTRGQQVTLSCSPISGHRSVSWYQQTPGQGLQFLFEYFSETQRNKGNFPGRFSGRQFSNSRSEMNVSTLELGDSALYLCASSLVGTGAEQYFGPGTRLTVT.

V usage is TRBV10-3 and J usage is TRBJ2-5; D might be TRBD2 (6 bases). The ends were cut back, 3 bases at V and 1 base at J, with 15 bases in the middle. This CDR3 is built from 16 residues. Germline V CDR1 and CDR2: ENHRY, SYGVKD. The CDR3 here is CAISDEIGTSQETQYF. Written as DNA, the CDR3 is TGTGCCATCAGTGATGAGATTGGGACTTCCCAAGAGACCCAGTACTTC.

The genes are TRBV7-2 and TRBJ2-3, with D tentatively TRBD2 (7 bases). Trimming removed 3 bases from V and 5 bases from J, with 15 bases in between. CDR3 length: 15 residues. Looked up from germline, CDR1 is SGHTA and CDR2 is FQGNSA. The CDR3 here is CASSLVGGGQDTQYF. In nucleotides, the CDR3 is TGTGCCAGCAGCTTGGTGGGAGGGGGGCAAGATACGCAGTATTTT.

The rearrangement joins TRBV6-5 to TRBJ1-2; 7 nucleotides match TRBD1. Losses at the gene ends were 3 bases for V and 3 bases for J; bases not matched to a gene: 7. CDR3 length equals 15 residues. Germline V CDR1 and CDR2: MNHEY, SVGAGI. The CDR3 reads CASSYKDRLDYGYTF. The DNA of the CDR3 is TGTGCCAGCAGTTATAAGGACAGGTTGGACTATGGCTACACCTTC.

The rearrangement links TRBV28 to TRBJ1-5; the D gene is possibly TRBD1 (5 bases). Trimming took 4 bases from V and 2 from J, leaving 15 bases between them. Germline V gene data show CDR1 as MDHEN and CDR2 as SYDVKM. The CDR3 has 16 amino acids. Written as DNA, the CDR3 is TGTGCCAGCAGTTCACCGGTCCTGGGGGGCAATCAGCCCCAGCATTTT. It translates to CASSSPVLGGNQPQHF. Complete variable domain (other parts from reference TRBV28 and TRBJ1-5): DVKVTQSSRYLVKRTGEKVFLECVQDMDHENMFWYRQDPGLGLRLIYFSYDVKMKEKGDIPEGYSVSREKKERFSLILESASTNQTSMYLCASSSPVLGGNQPQHFGDGTRLSIL.

V gene TRBV6-5 combines with J gene TRBJ2-6; D possibly corresponds to TRBD2 (5 bases). The germline V gene encodes CDR1 MNHEY and CDR2 SVGAGI. There are 15 residues in the CDR3. V was pared by 2 bases and J by 4 bases, with 9 bases between. Here the CDR3 reads CASSYMGAGANVLTF. In DNA form, the CDR3 reads TGTGCCAGCAGTTACATGGGAGCAGGGGCCAACGTCCTGACTTTC.

The V and J genes are TRBV29-1 and TRBJ2-7; 8 bases are shared with TRBD1. The V and J ends lost 5 bases and 1 base, in that order; junction bases with no gene match: 7. This CDR3 spans 14 amino acids. Germline V CDR1 and CDR2: SQVTM, ANQGSEA. As DNA, the CDR3 is TGCAGCGTTCGGACAGGGTATAATTCCTACGAGCAGTACTTC. Its translation is CSVRTGYNSYEQYF.

This clone turned up a few times. The chain has TRBV18 and TRBJ1-1; D unclear. This CDR3 comprises 14 residues. CDR1 is KGHSH and CDR2 is LQKENI in the germline V gene. Trimming left V 3 bases short and J 2 bases short, with 10 bases between. The CDR3 reads CASSPLTDNTEAFF. The CDR3 DNA sequence: TGTGCCAGCTCACCCCTGACGGATAACACTGAAGCTTTCTTT.

This chain links TRBV5-4 with TRBJ2-7; D may correspond to TRBD1 or TRBD2 (6 bases each). CDR3 length equals 14 residues. The germline gives CDR1 SGHNT, CDR2 YYREEE (reference sequence). V was pared by 4 bases and J by 7 bases, with 18 bases between. In DNA, the CDR3 is TGTGCCAGCAGCCCCCTGGTCGGAGGGGGGGAGCAGTACTTC. This sequence encodes CASSPLVGGGEQYF. Complete variable domain (other parts from reference TRBV5-4 and TRBJ2-7): ETGVTQSPTHLIKTRGQQVTLRCSSQSGHNTVSWYQQALGQGPQFIFQYYREEENGRGNFPPRFSGLQFPNYSSELNVNALELDDSALYLCASSPLVGGGEQYFGPGTRLTVT.

This chain joins TRBV2 and TRBJ2-2; D is unresolved. This CDR3 region has 12 residues. V dropped 8 bases and J dropped 1 base, with 5 bases sitting between them. From germline, CDR1 is SNHLY and CDR2 FYNNEI. The CDR3, as DNA: TGTGCCAGCCGTGGGAACACCGGGGAGCTGTTTTTT. Its protein product is CASRGNTGELFF.

The chain links TRBV5-6 to TRBJ2-7; 11 bases are a match to TRBD2. The CDR3 has 15 residues. Per germline, CDR1 SGHDT and CDR2 YYEEEE. The junction had 2 bases not matched to a gene; V was cut back by 0 bases and J by 3 bases. CDR3 amino acids: CASSLASGRYYEQYF. Here the CDR3 DNA reads TGTGCCAGCAGCTTGGCTAGCGGGAGGTACTACGAGCAGTACTTC.

V gene TRBV10-3 combines with J gene TRBJ2-3; D gene ambiguous. The V and J ends lost 9 bases and 1 base respectively, with 11 bases between them. Germline V CDR1 and CDR2: ENHRY, SYGVKD. This CDR3 spans 13 amino acids. CDR3 residues: CAIRPGGTDTQYF. The CDR3 coding sequence is TGTGCCATACGGCCCGGCGGCACAGATACGCAGTATTTT.

This chain links TRBV19 with TRBJ1-1; a possible D gene is TRBD1 (5 bases). The germline V gene has CDR1 LNHDA and CDR2 SQIVND (reference sequence). Trimming left V 6 bases short and J 3 bases short, with 17 bases between. There are 15 residues in the CDR3. CDR3 in DNA: TGTGCCAGTAGGCCACCGGGACTGCCGGACACTGAAGCTTTCTTT. This translates into CASRPPGLPDTEAFF.